Listed below are T cell receptor beta chains from one sample, sequenced in a study of CD8+ T cells in alopecia areata. Using immunoSEQ multiplex PCR, the repertoire was profiled, and TCRdb retains in-frame clones only, with some absent. This sample has under 40,000 clones, with over 50% found just once. Sequencing was carried out using CD4+ Tregs sorted from blood. Receptor source: a human donor with alopecia areata. CDR3s include the opening cysteine and the closing phenylalanine or tryptophan.

V gene: TRBV7-8; CDR3 length: 17; CDR3 protein: CASRAQRAGGREETQYF
V gene: TRBV6-5; CDR3 length: 14; CDR3 protein: CASSVHQGRGELFF
V gene: TRBV30; CDR3 length: 13; CDR3 protein: CAWTLGGGTEAFF
V gene: TRBV7-2; CDR3 length: 19; CDR3 protein: CASSLERFTVSSSYNEQFF
V gene: TRBV5-4; CDR3 length: 13; CDR3 protein: CASSPDRGGGYTF
V gene: TRBV28; CDR3 length: 11; CDR3 protein: CAAAGSYEQYF
V gene: TRBV7-3; CDR3 length: 16; CDR3 protein: CASSSQAGVAKNIQYF
V gene: TRBV7-8; CDR3 length: 16; CDR3 protein: CASSWRTSRSYNEQFF
V gene: TRBV5-1; CDR3 length: 18; CDR3 protein: CASSLVQVPHLMNTEAFF
V gene: TRBV7-2; CDR3 length: 16; CDR3 protein: CASSLTSGSYQETQYF
V gene: TRBV7-2; CDR3 length: 15; CDR3 protein: CASSLVTGWEQPQHF
V gene: TRBV7-2; CDR3 length: 16; CDR3 protein: CASSPGTSGSWNTQYF
V gene: TRBV11-2; CDR3 length: 12; CDR3 protein: CASSSNTGELFF
V gene: TRBV20-1; CDR3 length: 11; CDR3 protein: CSARPTNEQYF
V gene: TRBV5-8; CDR3 length: 12; CDR3 protein: CASSWGQGTQYF